Each of the 6 T cell receptor beta chains below was sequenced from the same sample in a study of cytomegalovirus exposure and HLA in healthy donors. Use of 60 Vbeta and 13 Jbeta primers characterized the PCR. Sequencing used immunoSEQ multiplex PCR; TCRdb keeps in-frame clones, though not all of them. This repertoire comprises roughly 120,000 clones; its ten largest clones make up around 3.6%. The source material was PBMCs. Source of these receptors: a man aged 18-30 years in good health and CMV-seronegative.

This chain connects TRBV27 to TRBJ2-1; D is perhaps TRBD1 (5 bases). The V gene lost 7 bases and the J gene lost 4 bases, with 14 bases spanning the gap. CDR1 and CDR2 (germline): MNHEY, SMNVEV (reference sequence). The length of the CDR3 is 14 residues. CDR3 in amino acids: CASTTGPNYNEQFF. DNA for the CDR3: TGTGCCAGCACCACAGGACCTAATTACAATGAGCAGTTCTTC.

The chain joins TRBV19 to TRBJ2-3; 10 nucleotides line up with TRBD2. Germline loops: CDR1 LNHDA, CDR2 SQIVND (reference sequence). Trimming at V came to 6 bases and at J to 5 bases, leaving 20 bases not matched to a gene. This CDR3 is built from 19 residues. The CDR3 here is CASSRRASGGASGVDTQYF. The CDR3 DNA follows: TGTGCCAGTAGCAGGAGGGCGAGCGGGGGGGCCTCCGGGGTAGATACGCAGTATTTT.

The rearrangement joins TRBV27 to TRBJ2-1, with 10 bases lining up with TRBD1. V lost 8 bases to trimming and J lost 7 bases; unmatched junction nucleotides: 11. CDR1 and CDR2 (germline): MNHEY, SMNVEV (reference sequence). This CDR3 is 15 amino acids long. In nucleotides, the CDR3 is TGTGCCAGCGACCCGGGACAGGGGAATTGGAATGAGCAGTTCTTC. Its protein is CASDPGQGNWNEQFF.

The gene calls are TRBV5-1 and TRBJ2-7, with a possible D match to TRBD1 (5 bases). Trimming took off 0 bases at V and 6 bases at J, with 16 bases between the two ends. The CDR3 sequence is 15 residues long. Germline lookup yields CDR1 SGHRS and CDR2 YFSETQ. This chain's CDR3 is CASSLGRPLQGEQYF. The CDR3 coding sequence is TGCGCCAGCAGCTTGGGGCGCCCCCTCCAGGGCGAGCAGTACTTC.

The chain uses TRBV4-1 and TRBJ2-1, with TRBD1 identical over 10 bases. With V trimmed by 6 bases and J by 2 bases, 1 base remained unmatched. The length of the CDR3 is 14 residues. Germline V gives CDR1 MGHRA, CDR2 YSYEKL. CDR3 sequence (DNA): TGCGCCAGCAGAGACAGGGGGCCCTACAATGAGCAGTTCTTC. It codes for CASRDRGPYNEQFF.

On this clone: The junction departs from germline at one end; a sequencing error may be responsible. The CDR3 region has the DNA TGTGCCACCAGGAGAGGGGGGCTAGCGGGAGGCCCAGATACGCAGTATTTT. Translated: CATRRGGLAGGPDTQYF. The rearrangement joins TRBV15 to TRBJ2-3; 11 bases agree with TRBD2. The CDR3 has 17 amino acids. Germline lookup yields CDR1 LNHNV and CDR2 YYDKDF (reference sequence).